The source of this T cell receptor beta chain is a study of OX40 agonist ivuxolimab in advanced cancers. Study-wide findings and caveats: In CD8+ T cells, expanded clones were on average more numerous than in CD4+.

The CDR3 contains 16 residues. The germline gives CDR1 MDHEN, CDR2 SYDVKM. After removal of 4 bases from V and 5 bases from J, the junction contained 12 bases not matched to a gene. As regards this clone: What it recognizes is unknown.

Libraries were prepared by immunoSEQ multiplex PCR; TCRdb keeps only in-frame clonotypes and omits some of them. The profile covers 55,000 to 80,000 clones, with around 86% appearing a single time and roughly 0.99% taken by the ten largest. The TCR sequence derives from an adult with an advanced solid tumor such as melanoma, head and neck, liver or kidney cancer. This specimen consisted of CD4+ or CD8+ T cells sorted from blood, obtained in a trial of the OX40 agonist ivuxolimab. V usage is TRBV28 and J usage is TRBJ2-5; 8 positions agree with TRBD2. The CDR3 region has the DNA TGTGCCAGCAGTTCAAACCCGGGGGGGCGTTGGGAGACCCAGTACTTC. It translates to CASSSNPGGRWETQYF.